The subject of this entry is one T cell receptor (beta chain). Its antigen target is currently unknown. No much larger clone exists at a distance of one base, and base qualities are not known. The data were taken from a study of cytomegalovirus exposure and HLA in healthy donors listed by TCRdb under 2017. Regarding the study in general: In an earlier analysis of about 560 of the donors, 276 Gb of sequence data and 117 million unique TCR beta sequences from about 180 million T cells were reported. In an earlier analysis of over 550 of the donors, high-throughput TCR beta sequencing was used to judge whether each TCR beta V gene segment behaved as functional or pseudogenic. All discovery cohort repertoires had been generated on a single sequencing platform. To study patterns of TCR occurrence, a later analysis re-analyzed previously published TCR beta repertoires from 666 donors and added high-resolution HLA genotyping. High-throughput TCR immunosequencing, statistical association of individual TCRs with disease status, and machine learning were combined to predict cytomegalovirus infection status. Four to six DR-DQ haplotypes were handled as single units for association and clustering, since linkage in the cohort was strong. In the later analysis, no new phenotypic data were used to find candidate immune exposures; instead, reliance was placed on TCR beta sequences and their occurrence across donors. Typing coverage differed by locus: A, B, C, DRB1 and DQB1 were typed in roughly 620-630 donors, DQA1 in about 500, DPA1 in approximately 600, and DPB1 in just under 490. Class I and class II HLA loci were covered by the typing at four-digit resolution. Across some 400 genotyped donors of the cohort, an average of approximately 240,000 unique TCR beta nucleotide sequences per donor were sequenced, and 15% to 20% of those sequences were non-productive. The study profiled the T cell repertoires of hundreds of subjects by immunosequencing and related them to cytomegalovirus serostatus. Of the 300 to 500 genotyped donors, 70% to 90% were placed in the genetic ancestry cluster associated with self-reported Caucasian donors. Donor age, sex, ethnicity and CMV serostatus were compiled alongside the repertoire data. An early release that covered roughly 600 HLA-typed donors contained approximately 300 gigabases of sequencing data and about 93 million unique TCR sequences. A later genetic analysis took genome-wide SNP genotypes for about 65% of the 666 donors and used that subset as a discovery cohort. The study aimed to test whether cataloging public T cell receptors could reveal signatures of past pathogen exposure. Besides the first cohort of 666 subjects, a separate validation cohort made up of over 100 different subjects was used.

Receptor libraries were prepared by the immunoSEQ multiplex PCR assay. For the multiplex PCR, a mixture combining 60 forward primers for TCR Vbeta segments and 13 reverse primers for TCR Jbeta segments was used. Amplification of the CDR3 region of rearranged TCR beta genes was performed with a multiplex PCR assay on genomic DNA. On the Illumina HiSeq System, the amplified TCR beta libraries were sequenced as 87-base-pair reads. The paper's data handling went like this. Across the 500 to 700 repertoires, a later analysis counted about 81 million unique TCR beta chains, roughly 11 million of which were shared by at least two donors. A nearest-neighbor algorithm error-corrected the raw reads and collapsed the reads into unique sequences, merging closely related sequences to remove PCR and sequencing errors. V, D and J gene segments were assigned by aligning CDR3 sequences to IMGT reference sequences. For a sequence to be retained, a match of at least six nucleotides was required to both a V gene segment and a J gene segment. A rearrangement was called productive if the CDR3 had no stop codons and remained in frame with V and J, and every other rearrangement was called non-productive. CDR3 was defined by IMGT convention, running from the second conserved V-encoded cysteine to the conserved J-encoded phenylalanine. In an earlier analysis of 500 to 650 of the donors, sequences lacking an unambiguous match to a single V gene segment were excluded. In an earlier analysis of roughly 600 of the donors, a V segment was called functional when productive rearrangements were above 56.7%, and segregating when the standard deviation between donors exceeded 5%. A statistical classification framework was built to diagnose cytomegalovirus status from the catalog of TCR beta chain sequences. V and J gene assignment, in a later analysis, came from comparing TCR nucleotide sequences with IMGT/GENE-DB human TR gene sequences. A later analysis assigned CDR3 sequences and most-parsimonious VDJ recombination scenarios with the TCRdist pipeline. A later analysis defined each TCR beta chain by its CDR3 amino acid sequence plus V-gene family, and excluded reads lacking a unique V-gene family. In a later analysis, fewer than 600 highly shared, low-generation-probability nucleotide sequences were removed to address suspected cross-contamination and a sequencing artifact. A later analysis calculated a clonal expansion index for each public chain from normalized within-repertoire ranks of inferred template counts. In a later analysis, generation probabilities were computed using a VDJ recombination model fitted to out-of-frame rearrangements, and the results were checked against IGoR. A later analysis scored TCR-TCR, TCR-HLA and TCR-CMV co-occurrence with hypergeometric tests, applying a repertoire-size bias correction to TCR pairs. To estimate false discovery rates, a later analysis permuted the HLA or CMV assignments 20 times. In a later analysis, co-occurring TCRs were grouped using DBSCAN, and TCRdist sequence similarity was added for clustering within HLA-allele-positive subsets. Repertoires with fewer than 30,000 or more than 120,000 public chains were left out of co-occurrence clustering, as were about five repertoires with anomalous nucleotide sharing. Here the immuneACCESS table is served through TCRdb, limited to in-frame sequences with V and J called. Missing clones are a known gap in these copies; in checked studies unresolved V genes cover under half, and the rest lacks a known reason. The V and J calls and clone size are taken from that table; D and trimming were inferred from the DNA. Counted in this sample were about 140,000 clones; 73% of them appeared once. Of the sample, about 1.2% is held by the ten largest clones.

The cohort comprised some 680 healthy bone marrow donors. Cohort members were all nominally healthy when sampled, although unrecorded immune exposures were likely present. The donor tested CMV seronegative and was one of the 352 seronegative cohort members. A peripheral blood sample was collected from each donor, and TCR beta sequencing was performed on peripheral blood mononuclear cells. Genomic DNA extraction from the blood cell samples was performed with the Qiagen DNeasy Blood Extraction Kit. General findings and caveats noted by the study authors: Because some donors lacked HLA typing at each locus, the association tests relied only on the typed subset. At a false discovery rate of 0.05, a later analysis linked around 17,000 TCR beta sequences to specific HLA alleles. Most TCR sequences were seen in very few donors, while some public TCRs were found in many individuals. The classifier was reported to diagnose cytomegalovirus status with high specificity and sensitivity in both the original and validation cohorts. A later genetic analysis reported fewer N-insertions in productive TCRs among donors in an Asian-associated ancestry cluster than the approximately 700-donor mean. Broadly in line with IMGT annotations, most TCR beta V segments showed up in productive rearrangements about 90% or about 30% of the time in an earlier analysis of 587 of the donors. About 15 rarely observed V segments, including chromosome 9 orphons, were excluded from the earlier analysis of several hundred of the donors because counts were too low. A further reported finding was that TCR beta sequences accurately predicted the HLA-A and HLA-B alleles for most subjects in the first cohort. In the study, 150 to 200 TCR beta chains were listed as associated with cytomegalovirus. In a later analysis, HLA-associated TCR beta chains were found to be more clonally expanded and to have lower generation probabilities than equally common non-associated chains. In a later analysis, several top co-occurrence clusters were reported to appear linked to parvovirus B19, influenza, CMV and Epstein-Barr virus. A few of the identified cytomegalovirus-associated TCR beta chains were confirmed in vitro to be specific for cytomegalovirus antigens. A later analysis found that TCR association rates varied across HLA loci, with DRB1 alleles showing the most associated TCRs and HLA-C alleles the fewest. According to a later analysis, most CMV-associated TCR beta chains appeared to be HLA-restricted, and the HLA associations seemed to be driven largely by CMV exposure. Roughly uniform sequencing depth across donors was assumed in presence/absence analyses, although this assumption may not hold. In a later genetic analysis, a missense DCLRE1C variant was associated with V-gene and J-gene trimming of TCR beta chains, and the association was replicated in an independent cohort. Assigning TCR associations to individual alleles was difficult when HLA alleles, especially DR and DQ, strongly co-occurred. Linkage disequilibrium might explain the correlated functional status among segregating V segments, but an unknown experimental factor could not be excluded. The authors suggested that the approach could potentially be extended to other disease states and immunological phenotypes. In this cohort, only TCR beta chains were sequenced, and detectable features were limited by the absence of alpha or paired-chain data. Immune exposure information for the cohort was limited to CMV serostatus. A cluster of highly shared sequence variants was judged likely to represent a technical artifact of the sequencing pipeline.

Sequences were obtained from PBMCs. This TCR derives from a woman aged 40 to 50 in good health and CMV-seronegative.

The CDR3 in this case is CASSLGYPTQYEQYF. The bases are TGTGCCAGCAGCTTAGGTTATCCTACCCAATACGAGCAGTACTTC. Recombination connected TRBV7-8 to TRBJ2-7; the D gene is not confidently resolved. The germline V gene supplies CDR1 SGHVS and CDR2 FQNEAQ. From its cysteine to its phenylalanine, the CDR3 spans 15 amino acids. The retained sequence is limited to the CDR3, 45 bases, with the frame set at the first base. The V end loses 1 base and the J end loses 4 bases, and a stretch of 14 bases separates them.